This T cell receptor (beta chain) was documented in a study of T-cell reconstitution after alpha-beta-depleted transplantation in children (dated by TCRdb to the mid-2010s). About the full investigation: Using TCR repertoire profiling, the study followed T-cell immune reconstitution in a quantitative way in children after TCRalphabeta/CD19-depleted allogeneic hematopoietic cell transplantation.

Results and caveats for the whole study, not just this receptor: The apparently early alphabetaT-cell count recovery about two months after transplant was reportedly dependent on only several hundred rapidly expanded clones derived from non-depleted graft cells. Over subsequent months, a decline in hyperexpanded clone frequencies was noted, and after one year, T-cell counts and TCRbeta diversity were mostly ascribed to newly produced T cells. In some patients, the high TCRbeta diversity seen at day 60 was put down to recipient T cells and intrathymic progenitors that had survived conditioning.

Libraries were constructed by PCR. Instrument on record: Illumina HiSeq 2500. TCR libraries were prepared with molecular barcoding, using unique molecular identifiers to normalize TCRbeta repertoire quantification. TCRdb reprocessing: public reads trimmed at Q25 with fastp, clones called with MiXCR, in-frame beta chains kept. Every CDR3 protein is listed once, alongside the most common genes and DNA of its rows. The sample yields 180,000 or so distinct CDR3 sequences; 6.3% were counted once. Clones ranked in the top ten supply 4.5% of the sample. The CDR3 numbers 20 residues from cysteine through phenylalanine. The entry retains the CDR3 DNA only, 60 bases that are in frame from base 1. V and J are trimmed by 0 bases and 1 base, and the gene matches miss 12 bases of the junction. CDR1 and CDR2 are read off the germline V gene (reference sequence) as DFQATT and SNEGSKA. This specimen's treatment or condition label, interpreted: allogeneic hematopoietic cell transplantation with graft depleted of TCRalphabeta T cells and CD19 B cells. Transplant recipients were children who received TCRalphabeta/CD19-depleted allogeneic hematopoietic cell grafts.

A word on this clonotype: Its target antigen remains unknown. No quality values exist for individual bases; no much larger clone is one base distant.

The sample was PBMCs, taken before TCRalphabeta/CD19-depleted stem cell transplant. The sequence joins TRBV20-1 to TRBJ2-3; TRBD2 fits 14 bases in the junction. The origin of this receptor is a girl under two years old with combined immunodeficiency, due to receive a stem cell transplant. The CDR3 region has the sequence CSAREPGLAGVFGGTDTQYF. The nucleotide sequence reads as follows: TGCAGTGCTAGAGAACCGGGACTAGCGGGAGTTTTTGGGGGCACAGATACGCAGTATTTT.